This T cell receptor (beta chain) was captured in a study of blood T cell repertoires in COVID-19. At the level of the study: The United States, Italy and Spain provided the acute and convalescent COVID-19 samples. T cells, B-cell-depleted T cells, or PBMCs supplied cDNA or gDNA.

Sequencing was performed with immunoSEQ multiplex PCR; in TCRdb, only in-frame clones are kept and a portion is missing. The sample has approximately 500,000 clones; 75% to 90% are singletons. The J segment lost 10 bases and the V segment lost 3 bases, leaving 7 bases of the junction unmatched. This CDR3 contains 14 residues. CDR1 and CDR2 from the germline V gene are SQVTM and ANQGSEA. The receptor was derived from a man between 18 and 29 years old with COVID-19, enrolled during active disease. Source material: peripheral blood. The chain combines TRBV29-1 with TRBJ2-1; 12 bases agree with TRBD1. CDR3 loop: CSVEAGTGGGEQFF. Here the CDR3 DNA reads TGCAGCGTTGAGGCGGGGACAGGGGGCGGCGAGCAGTTCTTC.